This is a list of T cell receptor beta chains from one sample in a study of T-cell memory formation after mild COVID-19. TCRdb re-analysed the 5' RACE reads in MiXCR, keeping a single row per CDR3 protein. The sample carries 390,000 or so distinct CDR3 sequences, 16% recorded once. The sequenced sample consisted of PBMCs or a T cell subset sorted from them (not recorded which). These receptors came from a man younger than 35 who had mild COVID-19 (a few samples of this study predate the infection). Cell type and time point are not known. Each CDR3 is given with its conserved first and last residue. The order of the fields is clone size, D gene, V gene, J gene, CDR3 DNA, CDR3 protein. D genes are given only for firm matches. Some rows mark clone size as missing; the rest say once, few, many or name a class of expanded clone.

NA	TRBD2	TRBV29-1	TRBJ2-5	TGCAGCGTCGAGAGCTCGCGGGGGGGCCTGGAGACCCAGTACTTC	CSVESSRGGLETQYF
NA	TRBD2	TRBV10-3	TRBJ2-1	TGTGCCATCAGTGAGCCCCTAGCGGGGGTCCGTCGCAATGAGCAGTTCTTC	CAISEPLAGVRRNEQFF
few	NA	TRBV28	TRBJ1-1	TGTGCCAGCAGTTTATGGAGTGAAGCTTTCTTT	CASSLWSEAFF
many	TRBD2	TRBV7-3	TRBJ2-2	TGTGCCAGCAGCATACCACTAGCGGGCACCGGGGAGCTGTTTTTT	CASSIPLAGTGELFF
few	NA	TRBV2	TRBJ2-1	TGTGCCAGCAAGACGTTTTCCTACAATGAGCAGTTCTTC	CASKTFSYNEQFF
NA	NA	TRBV30	TRBJ1-2	TGTGCCTGGAGTCGCGAGTTCTATGGCTACACCTTC	CAWSREFYGYTF
NA	NA	TRBV7-9	TRBJ2-5	TGTGCCAGCAGCCCACCACTCGCCTCCAAAGAGACCCAGTACTTC	CASSPPLASKETQYF
NA	NA	TRBV20-1	TRBJ2-3	TGCAGTGCTAGACAGGATACGCAGTATTTT	CSARQDTQYF
NA	NA	TRBV6-2/TRBV6-3	TRBJ1-1	TGTGCCAGCAGTTACTCGAGTAGGAACACTGAAGCTTTCTTT	CASSYSSRNTEAFF
once	NA	TRBV11-1	TRBJ1-2	TGTGCCAGCAGCTTCAGGTTAAACTATGGCTACACCTTC	CASSFRLNYGYTF
few	TRBD1	TRBV25-1	TRBJ2-7	TGTGCCAGCAGTGAATTCCCGGACAGGGACGAGCAGTACTTC	CASSEFPDRDEQYF
NA	TRBD2	TRBV7-9	TRBJ2-5	TGTGCCAGCAGCTGGCGGGGGGCCGGCCAAGAGACCAAGTACTTC	CASSWRGAGQETKYF
once	TRBD1	TRBV7-2	TRBJ1-5	TGTGCCAGCAGCTTCGGGACAGGGATAAATCAGCCCCAGCATTTT	CASSFGTGINQPQHF
NA	NA	TRBV7-9	TRBJ1-1	TGTGCCAGCAGCACAACGGACAGGAACACTGAAGCTTTCTTT	CASSTTDRNTEAFF
NA	TRBD2	TRBV5-6	TRBJ2-5	TGTGCCAGCAGCTTGAGGCTAGCGGGGGGGCCATCCCAAGAGACCCAGTACTTC	CASSLRLAGGPSQETQYF